Detailed here is one TCR beta chain. Trimming cost V 6 bases and J 0 bases, with 6 bases left between them. This CDR3 has 13 amino acids. CDR1 KGHDR and CDR2 SFDVKD come from the germline V gene. In the original workflow: Reference gene primer amplification yielded estimated nucleated cell counts. Sequencing used immunoSEQ multiplex PCR; TCRdb keeps in-frame clones, though not all of them. V, J and clone size are those of that table, while D and trimming were read from the DNA. The sample holds roughly 120,000 clones; roughly 79% are singletons and the top ten take roughly 7.1%. The record originates from a study of blood T cell repertoires in COVID-19. Whole-study context: Sample material is recorded as cDNA or gDNA derived from T cells, B-cell-depleted T cells, or PBMCs.

This sequence originates from a man in his sixties or seventies with active or convalescent COVID-19. The rearrangement links TRBV24-1 to TRBJ2-3; the D is unclear. The material sequenced was peripheral blood. For the CDR3, the DNA is TGTGCCACCAGTTCCCCGAGCACAGATACGCAGTATTTT. This sequence encodes CATSSPSTDTQYF.